This TCR beta chain derives from a study of control samples from healthy donors and cancer patients (dated by TCRdb to 2019 to 2021). On this clone itself: Its antigen is unknown. Base qualities are not provided; no much larger clone lies one nucleotide away.

The library was prepared using the immunoSEQ multiplex PCR assay. Sourced from immuneACCESS, this table was stored by TCRdb with only in-frame sequences that have V and J called. A share of the clones is absent; for the studies checked, an unresolved V gene accounts for under half, and the remainder has no known explanation. This sample has about 15,000 clones in its table, and about 72% of those were observed once. 17% of the sample lies in the top ten. CDR1 and CDR2 were assigned from the germline V gene as SGHAT and FQNNGV. Trimmed from V: 5 bases; trimmed from J: 5 bases; junction bases lacking a gene match: 5. The CDR3 covers 15 residues, taking in both the cysteine and the phenylalanine. The only DNA kept is the CDR3, 45 bases in frame from the first base.

This receptor chain uses TRBV11-2 and TRBJ2-2; TRBD1 matches 10 bases in the middle. This sequence originates from a female donor with lung cancer. The sample taken for sequencing was formalin-fixed, paraffin-embedded tissue. The CDR3 reads as follows: CASSRRTGGTGELFF. The DNA reads as follows: TGTGCCAGCAGCCGTAGGACAGGGGGTACCGGGGAGCTGTTTTTT.